These 27 T cell receptor beta chains originate from one sample sequenced in a study of cytomegalovirus exposure and HLA in healthy donors. The PCR ran on 60 Vbeta and 13 Jbeta primers. Some clones are missing from TCRdb's copy, which holds only in-frame ones; the method was immunoSEQ multiplex PCR. Here the sample spans under 150,000 clones, around three quarters being singletons. Material for sequencing was PBMCs. The source of these receptors is a woman aged 40 to 55 in good health and CMV-seronegative.

This clone was found once. The chain recombines TRBV5-1 with TRBJ2-5; 8 nucleotides align to TRBD1. J lost 5 bases, V lost 2 bases, and 5 bases had no gene match. This CDR3 contains 14 residues. The V gene's germline CDR1 is SGHRS and CDR2 YFSETQ. CDR3 amino acids: CASSFQGARETQYF. In DNA form, the CDR3 reads TGCGCCAGCAGCTTCCAGGGGGCCCGGGAGACCCAGTACTTC.

The V call is TRBV6-5, the J call TRBJ1-2; D not resolved. This CDR3 region has 14 residues. Germline CDR1 MNHEY, CDR2 SVGAGI. Trimming took 6 bases from V and 5 from J, leaving 16 bases between them. The CDR3 DNA reads TGTGCCAGCAGGCAGACGGGAAAATGGTATGGCTACACCTTC. Amino acids: CASRQTGKWYGYTF.

This clone was seen a few times. Written as DNA, the CDR3 is TGTGCCAGCAGCTTTGGGTCTCCACAGGTGGGCAATGAGCAGTTCTTC. It yields the protein CASSFGSPQVGNEQFF. The chain combines TRBV7-9 with TRBJ2-1; possibly TRBD1 for D (5 bases). The CDR3 loop spans 16 amino acids. The ends were cut back, 3 bases at V and 6 bases at J, with 18 bases in the middle. Germline V CDR1 and CDR2: SEHNR, FQNEAQ (reference sequence).

There are a few counts of this clone. V and J are TRBV5-6 and TRBJ1-1; the D is unclear. Trimming removed 2 bases from V and 1 base from J, with 6 bases in between. The CDR3 is 13 amino acids. CDR1 and CDR2 (germline): SGHDT, YYEEEE. The CDR3 sequence: CASSFRGNTEAFF. CDR3 in DNA: TGTGCCAGCAGCTTTCGAGGGAACACTGAAGCTTTCTTT.

The rearrangement uses TRBV7-9 and TRBJ2-1; D perhaps matches TRBD1 (6 bases). The V end was cut by 5 bases, the J end by 8 bases, with 13 bases between. The CDR3 consists of 13 residues. Germline lookup yields CDR1 SEHNR and CDR2 FQNEAQ (reference sequence). The CDR3, as DNA: TGTGCCAGCAGCACACAGGGTAACGATGAGCAGTTCTTC. This translates into CASSTQGNDEQFF.

The chain joins TRBV19 to TRBJ2-5, with TRBD1 identical over 9 bases. CDR1 is LNHDA and CDR2 is SQIVND in the germline V gene (reference sequence). The CDR3 is made up of 14 amino acids. Unmatched junction bases numbered 8, after V lost 7 bases and J lost 5 bases. The CDR3 sequence: CASTGTGFGETQYF. The CDR3 bases are TGTGCCAGTACAGGGACAGGGTTCGGGGAGACCCAGTACTTC.

The chain is built from TRBV6-1 and TRBJ1-1; 9 positions match TRBD1. CDR3 length equals 15 residues. The ends lost 6 bases at V and 0 bases at J; junction bases unmatched: 5. The germline gives CDR1 MNHNS, CDR2 SASEGT. DNA of the CDR3: TGTGCCAGCAGGACGGACAGGGGCTTGAACACTGAAGCTTTCTTT. This sequence encodes CASRTDRGLNTEAFF.

This clone was counted between two and nine times. This chain connects TRBV6-1 to TRBJ1-5, with 8 nucleotides matching TRBD1. The length of the CDR3 is 14 residues. Trimming at V came to 5 bases and at J to 3 bases, leaving 3 bases not matched to a gene. The germline V gene encodes CDR1 MNHNS and CDR2 SASEGT. The CDR3 nucleotides read TGTGCCAGCAGTCTCCAGGGGGCCAATCAGCCCCAGCATTTT. This gives the protein CASSLQGANQPQHF.

This clone was detected once. The chain links TRBV29-1 to TRBJ1-5; perhaps TRBD1 as D (6 bases). Trimming left V 6 bases short and J 5 bases short, with 29 bases between. The germline V gene has CDR1 SQVTM and CDR2 ANQGSEA. The CDR3 length is 18 residues. CDR3 in amino acids: CSVGAPDMYRVDDQPQHF. DNA for the CDR3: TGCAGCGTGGGGGCCCCCGATATGTACAGGGTGGACGATCAGCCCCAGCATTTT.

The rearrangement uses TRBV7-6 and TRBJ2-3; 12 positions agree with TRBD2. CDR3 length: 17 amino acids. V lost 5 bases, J lost 2 bases, and 8 bases stayed unmatched. Germline CDR1 reads SGHVS; CDR2 reads FNYEAQ. In DNA form, the CDR3 reads TGTGCCAGCAGCGCGCGACTAGCGGGGGCCCTCACAGATACGCAGTATTTT. It encodes CASSARLAGALTDTQYF.

This clone appeared a few times. The gene calls are TRBV6-1 and TRBJ1-2; D possibly corresponds to TRBD1 (5 bases). Per germline, CDR1 MNHNS and CDR2 SASEGT. The CDR3 totals 14 residues. V shed 2 bases and J shed 8 bases, with 15 bases lying between them. For the CDR3, the DNA is TGTGCCAGCAGTGAAATAGACGGGGGGTGGGGCTACACCTTC. Protein product: CASSEIDGGWGYTF.

This clone was found a few times. The chain combines TRBV29-1 with TRBJ1-1; no definite D call. Trimming removed 3 bases from V and 0 bases from J, with 8 bases in between. The CDR3 sequence is 13 residues long. The germline CDR1 and CDR2 sequences are SQVTM and ANQGSEA. The CDR3 bases are TGCAGCGTTGAGCGGACTATGAACACTGAAGCTTTCTTT. Encoded protein: CSVERTMNTEAFF.

The chain recombines TRBV29-1 with TRBJ2-7; D may be TRBD2 (6 bases). The CDR3 length is 13 residues. Between the trimmed V and J ends, which lost 5 bases and 2 bases, there was a span of 13 bases. Germline V gene lookup returns CDR1 SQVTM and CDR2 ANQGSEA. CDR3 nucleotides: TGCAGCGTTTTCAGGGACTCAACCTACGAGCAGTACTTC. Translating it yields CSVFRDSTYEQYF.

The J gene is TRBJ1-1, the V gene TRBV4-2; 7 bases agree with TRBD1. CDR1 is LGHNA and CDR2 is YNFKEQ in the germline V gene. V was clipped by 1 base and J by 3 bases; unmatched bases: 8. CDR3 length: 16 amino acids. The DNA for the CDR3 is TGTGCCAGCAGCCAAGCCCAGGGGCAGGGGGACACTGAAGCTTTCTTT. This translates into CASSQAQGQGDTEAFF.

The chain combines TRBV6-5 with TRBJ2-2, with 7 bases lining up with TRBD1. The length of the CDR3 is 14 residues. Germline trimming cut 6 bases from V and 3 bases from J; bases unmatched to any gene: 4. The germline CDR1 and CDR2 sequences are MNHEY and SVGAGI. CDR3 residues: CASSPDRDTGELFF. CDR3 sequence (DNA): TGTGCCAGCAGCCCAGACAGGGACACCGGGGAGCTGTTTTTT.

The gene calls are TRBV10-3 and TRBJ2-7; 8 bases agree with TRBD2. Germline CDR1 is ENHRY and CDR2 is SYGVKD. Unmatched junction bases numbered 1, after V lost 0 bases and J lost 0 bases. This CDR3 spans 15 amino acids. Here the CDR3 DNA reads TGTGCCATCAGTGAGTCAACTAGCGGCTCCTACGAGCAGTACTTC. Its translation: CAISESTSGSYEQYF.

This clone was picked up one time. The rearrangement links TRBV5-4 to TRBJ2-7, with D possibly TRBD2 on 5 matching bases. V was trimmed by 5 bases and J by 2 bases, leaving 17 bases between them. The CDR3 contains 15 residues. Germline-derived CDR1 and CDR2 are SGHNT and YYREEE (reference sequence). The CDR3 loop reads CASRLWTARTYEQYF. CDR3 nucleotide sequence: TGTGCCAGCAGATTATGGACTGCACGGACCTACGAGCAGTACTTC.

The rearrangement links TRBV6-5 to TRBJ1-2; D is possibly TRBD1 (6 bases). Germline CDR1 and CDR2: MNHEY and SVGAGI. Trimming pared 0 bases from V and 2 bases from J, leaving 13 bases between. This CDR3 has 16 amino acids. The DNA for the CDR3 is TGTGCCAGCAGTTACTCCATATCAGGGGCAAACTATGGCTACACCTTC. Translating it yields CASSYSISGANYGYTF.

This rearrangement joins TRBV4-2 to TRBJ2-5; TRBD2 might be the D (6 bases). This CDR3 contains 15 residues. Trimming shortened V by 0 bases and J by 4 bases, and 12 bases separated the two germline ends. Germline CDR1 and CDR2: LGHNA and YNFKEQ. CDR3 bases: TGTGCCAGCAGCCAAGATTTGCGGGGCGGAGAGACCCAGTACTTC. It codes for CASSQDLRGGETQYF.

The sample holds one count of this clone. This rearrangement joins TRBV19 to TRBJ1-2, with D possibly being TRBD1 (6 bases). Between the trimmed V and J ends, which lost 3 bases and 8 bases, there was a span of 13 bases. CDR3 size: 13 residues. Germline CDR1 and CDR2: LNHDA and SQIVND (reference sequence). In DNA, the CDR3 is TGTGCCAGTAGTATCATCGGGGGGCAGGGCTACACCTTC. This gives the protein CASSIIGGQGYTF.

This chain links TRBV25-1 with TRBJ1-1, with D unclear. The CDR3 contains 16 residues. Germline V lookup: CDR1 MGHDK, CDR2 SYGVNS. The ends were cut back, 3 bases at V and 1 base at J, with 15 bases in the middle. Here the CDR3 reads CASSDLTRTGNTEAFF. CDR3 in DNA: TGTGCCAGCAGTGATTTGACGAGAACGGGGAACACTGAAGCTTTCTTT. The complete variable domain, with remaining parts taken from reference TRBV25-1 and TRBJ1-1, reads EADIYQTPRYLVIGTGKKITLECSQTMGHDKMYWYQQDPGMELHLIHYSYGVNSTEKGDLSSESTVSRIRTEHFPLTLESARPSHTSQYLCASSDLTRTGNTEAFFGQGTRLTVV.

The chain carries TRBV7-2 and TRBJ1-3; D remains unclear. Germline CDR1 reads SGHTA; CDR2 reads FQGNSA. V lost 5 bases to trimming and J lost 3 bases, with 8 bases between them. The CDR3 totals 13 residues. The CDR3 protein is CASSPRSGNTIYF. CDR3 DNA: TGTGCCAGCAGCCCTAGAAGTGGAAACACCATATATTTT.

This chain uses TRBV7-9 with TRBJ2-7; D is perhaps TRBD2 (6 bases). V was clipped by 1 base and J by 2 bases, with 12 bases between them. CDR3 length equals 15 residues. The germline CDR1 and CDR2 sequences are SEHNR and FQNEAQ (reference sequence). The CDR3 region has the DNA TGTGCCAGCAGCTTAGTTTCGGGGAGGACCTACGAGCAGTACTTC. Translated: CASSLVSGRTYEQYF.

The gene calls are TRBV11-2 and TRBJ1-6, with unresolved D. The CDR3 has 13 amino acids. Per the germline V gene, CDR1 is SGHAT and CDR2 is FQNNGV. Trimming stripped 5 bases from V and 3 bases from J, with 5 bases between. The CDR3 loop reads CASSAYYNSPLHF. The CDR3 DNA reads TGTGCCAGCAGCGCCTACTATAATTCACCCCTCCACTTT.

This sequence joins TRBV5-4 and TRBJ1-2, with 8 bases fitting TRBD1. This CDR3 is built from 15 residues. Germline values: CDR1 SGHNT, CDR2 YYREEE (reference sequence). Losses at the gene ends were 4 bases for V and 4 bases for J; bases not matched to a gene: 9. CDR3: CASSPDRAVSYGYTF. As DNA, the CDR3 is TGTGCCAGCAGCCCGGACAGGGCCGTTTCCTATGGCTACACCTTC. Drawing the rest from reference TRBV5-4 and TRBJ1-2, the complete variable domain is ETGVTQSPTHLIKTRGQQVTLRCSSQSGHNTVSWYQQALGQGPQFIFQYYREEENGRGNFPPRFSGLQFPNYSSELNVNALELDDSALYLCASSPDRAVSYGYTFGSGTRLTVV.

This rearrangement joins TRBV5-1 to TRBJ2-7; 7 bases align to TRBD2. This CDR3 region has 18 residues. CDR1 and CDR2 (germline): SGHRS, YFSETQ. The ends lost 2 bases at V and 1 base at J; junction bases unmatched: 15. The CDR3 protein is CASSLFQPKASGSYEQYF. The CDR3 DNA reads TGCGCCAGCAGCTTATTCCAACCTAAGGCTAGCGGTTCCTACGAGCAGTACTTC.

This chain joins TRBV7-9 and TRBJ1-2; D ambiguous. The CDR3 length is 13 residues. V was trimmed by 2 bases and J by 5 bases, leaving 9 bases between them. The germline gives CDR1 SEHNR, CDR2 FQNEAQ (reference sequence). The CDR3 DNA reads as TGTGCCAGCAGCTTACTTCGGGGTTATGGCTACACCTTC. Translation: CASSLLRGYGYTF.